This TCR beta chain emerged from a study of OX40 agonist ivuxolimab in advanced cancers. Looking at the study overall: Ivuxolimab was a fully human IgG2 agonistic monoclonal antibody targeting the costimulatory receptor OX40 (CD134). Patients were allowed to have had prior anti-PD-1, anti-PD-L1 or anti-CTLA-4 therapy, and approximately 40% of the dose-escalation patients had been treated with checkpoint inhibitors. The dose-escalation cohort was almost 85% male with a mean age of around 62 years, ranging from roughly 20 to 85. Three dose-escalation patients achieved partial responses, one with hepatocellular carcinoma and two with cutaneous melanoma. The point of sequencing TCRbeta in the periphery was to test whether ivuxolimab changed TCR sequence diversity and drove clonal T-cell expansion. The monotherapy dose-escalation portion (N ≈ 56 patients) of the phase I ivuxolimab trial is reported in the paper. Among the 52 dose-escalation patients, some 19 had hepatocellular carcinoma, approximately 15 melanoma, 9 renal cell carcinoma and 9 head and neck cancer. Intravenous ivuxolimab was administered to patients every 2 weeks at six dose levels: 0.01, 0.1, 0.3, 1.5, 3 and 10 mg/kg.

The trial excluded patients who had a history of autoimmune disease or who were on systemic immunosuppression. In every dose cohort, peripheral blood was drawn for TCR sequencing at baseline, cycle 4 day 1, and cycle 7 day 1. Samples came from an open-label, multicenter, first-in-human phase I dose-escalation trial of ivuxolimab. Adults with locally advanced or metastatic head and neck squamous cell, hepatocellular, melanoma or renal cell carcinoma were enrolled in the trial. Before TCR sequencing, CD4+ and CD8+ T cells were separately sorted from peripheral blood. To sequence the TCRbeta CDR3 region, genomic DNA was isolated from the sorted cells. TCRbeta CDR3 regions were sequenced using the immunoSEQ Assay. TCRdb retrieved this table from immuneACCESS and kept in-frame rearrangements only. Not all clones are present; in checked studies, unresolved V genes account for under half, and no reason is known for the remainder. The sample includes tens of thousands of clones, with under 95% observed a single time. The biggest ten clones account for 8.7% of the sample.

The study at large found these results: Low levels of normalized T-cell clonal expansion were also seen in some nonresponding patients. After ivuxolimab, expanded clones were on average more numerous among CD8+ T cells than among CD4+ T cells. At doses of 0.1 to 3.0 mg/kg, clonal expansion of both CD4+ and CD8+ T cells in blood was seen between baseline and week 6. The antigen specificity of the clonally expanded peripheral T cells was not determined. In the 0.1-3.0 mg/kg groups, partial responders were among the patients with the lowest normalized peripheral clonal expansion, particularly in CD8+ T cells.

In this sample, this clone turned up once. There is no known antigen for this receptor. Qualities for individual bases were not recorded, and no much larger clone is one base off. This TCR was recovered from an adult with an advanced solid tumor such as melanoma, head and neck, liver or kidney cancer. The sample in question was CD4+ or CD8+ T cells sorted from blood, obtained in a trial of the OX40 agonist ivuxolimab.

The sequence in DNA is TGTGCCAGCTCATCACAGGGGGTACCAGCGGGAGAATTCACCGAGCAGTACTTC. It translates to CASSSQGVPAGEFTEQYF. The sequence joins TRBV18 to TRBJ2-7; the D gene is perhaps TRBD1 or TRBD2, each of them matching over 8 bases. V is cut by 5 bases and J by 6 bases, and the space between the germline ends is 29 bases. In the germline V gene, CDR1 corresponds to KGHSH and CDR2 to LQKENI. From the cysteine through the phenylalanine, the CDR3 covers 18 amino acids. Here the CDR3 DNA is all that survives: 54 bases in frame from base 1.